This T cell receptor (beta chain) was recorded in a study of OX40 agonist ivuxolimab in advanced cancers. CDR1 is MDHEN and CDR2 is SYDVKM in the germline V gene. Trimming stripped 7 bases from V and 0 bases from J, with 10 bases between. This CDR3 has 14 amino acids. On this clone itself: Its antigen is not identified.

Study outcomes and limitations: Among the nonresponders, some also had low normalized T-cell clonal expansion.

Repertoires were generated with immunoSEQ multiplex PCR, while TCRdb's copy carries only in-frame clones and drops some. The sample lists roughly 100,000 clones, roughly nine tenths seen once, with 0.4% to 0.6% in the top ten. The rearrangement uses TRBV28 and TRBJ1-3; the D is unclear. The clonotype was recovered from an adult with an advanced solid tumor such as melanoma, head and neck, liver or kidney cancer. The input for sequencing was CD4+ or CD8+ T cells sorted from blood, taken in a trial of the OX40 agonist ivuxolimab. Written as DNA, the CDR3 is TGTGCCAGCACCTCCGGGGACTCTGGAAACACCATATATTTT. Translating gives CASTSGDSGNTIYF. Full variable domain (remainder filled in from reference TRBV28 and TRBJ1-3): DVKVTQSSRYLVKRTGEKVFLECVQDMDHENMFWYRQDPGLGLRLIYFSYDVKMKEKGDIPEGYSVSREKKERFSLILESASTNQTSMYLCASTSGDSGNTIYFGEGSWLTVV.